This entry is about one T cell receptor beta chain. Antigen: not known. The record originates from a study of cytomegalovirus exposure and HLA in healthy donors. The PCR was carried out with 60 Vbeta primers and 13 Jbeta primers. Assay used: immunoSEQ multiplex PCR; TCRdb lists only in-frame clones, some missing. This table holds more than 85,000 clones, about 74% found once. This CDR3 spans 16 amino acids. CDR1 is SGHVS, CDR2 FNYEAQ, per germline. The germline V and J ends were trimmed by 4 bases and 6 bases, with 19 bases remaining between them. Findings and limits, study-wide: Most of the TCR beta V segments (in an earlier analysis) were productive either about 90% or about 30% of the time. Later analysis associated a missense DCLRE1C variant with TCR beta V- and J-gene trimming. Reports indicated that the classifier achieved high specificity and sensitivity in diagnosing cytomegalovirus status. Researchers had no immune exposure information except CMV serostatus available.

This TCR came from a woman in her 50s in good health and CMV-seropositive. The sample consisted of PBMCs. The chain combines TRBV7-6 with TRBJ2-1, with a weak D call TRBD2 (7 bases). CDR3 residues: CASSSSPGGGANEQFF. The DNA for the CDR3 is TGTGCCAGCAGCTCGTCGCCGGGGGGCGGGGCCAATGAGCAGTTCTTC.